The sequence of this T cell receptor (beta chain) was determined in a study of cytotoxic CD8 clonotypes in ibrutinib-treated CLL. Study in general: The group held 11 relapsed/refractory and 15 treatment-naive patients, with under 18 IGHV unmutated. Response samples came after a median 12 months of treatment, range 6 to 36.

Study-level points and caveats: Timing of sampling differed between sustained-remission and progressing patients.

Extraction of approximately 2.2 micrograms of genomic DNA from cryopreserved PBMCs supplied material for TCR beta libraries. Data came from immunoSEQ multiplex PCR; TCRdb stores just in-frame clones and leaves some out. The data contain roughly 250,000 clones, 70% of them singletons. Details on this clone: Its antigen is undetermined.

The V segment lost 5 bases and the J segment 0 bases; nucleotides outside the gene matches: 6. CDR1 is PRHDT, CDR2 FYEKMQ, per germline (reference sequence). The length of the CDR3 is 15 residues. The chain carries TRBV13 and TRBJ2-7, with 8 positions matching TRBD1. The source material was PBMCs, sampled after 24 months of ibrutinib treatment. The TCR originated in a human donor with chronic lymphocytic leukemia. CDR3 sequence (DNA): TGTGCCAGCAGCGAACAGGGGGGAAGCTCCTACGAGCAGTACTTC. Translation gives CASSEQGGSSYEQYF.